Following are 3 T cell receptor beta chains from one sample sequenced in a study of T cell responses to AZD1222 COVID-19 vaccine. Method: immunoSEQ multiplex PCR; TCRdb's copy keeps in-frame clones and lacks some. The repertoire holds approximately 100,000 clones, with about 94% as singletons. The material was peripheral blood, obtained on day 0 of AZD1222 vaccination. These receptors all come from an adult in good health.

The rearrangement links TRBV19 to TRBJ2-1; D uncertain. This CDR3 has 13 amino acids. Trimming pared 3 bases from V and 5 bases from J, leaving 8 bases between. Per the germline V gene, CDR1 is LNHDA and CDR2 is SQIVND (reference sequence). The CDR3 sequence: CASSMISNNEQFF. CDR3 DNA sequence: TGTGCCAGTAGTATGATAAGCAACAATGAGCAGTTCTTC. Drawing the rest from reference TRBV19 and TRBJ2-1, the complete variable domain is DGGITQSPKYLFRKEGQNVTLSCEQNLNHDAMYWYRQDPGQGLRLIYYSQIVNDFQKGDIAEGYSVSREKKESFPLTVTSAQKNPTAFYLCASSMISNNEQFFGPGTRLTVL.

The chain joins TRBV25-1 to TRBJ1-1; D gene ambiguous. V lost 3 bases to trimming and J lost 8 bases, with 7 bases between them. Per the germline V gene, CDR1 is MGHDK and CDR2 is SYGVNS. The CDR3 loop spans 11 amino acids. The CDR3, as DNA: TGTGCCAGCAGTGATAGGCGAGAAGCTTTCTTT. It specifies CASSDRREAFF.

The genes are TRBV18 and TRBJ2-5; D is possibly TRBD1 (6 bases). Trimming removed 0 bases at V and 1 base at J, with 18 bases between. The germline V gene has CDR1 KGHSH and CDR2 LQKENI. The CDR3 consists of 18 residues. CDR3 loop: CASSPPRWKGDLQETQYF. CDR3 DNA: TGTGCCAGCTCACCACCCCGTTGGAAGGGGGACCTCCAAGAGACCCAGTACTTC.